These T cell receptor beta chains were read from a single sample in a study of blood T cell repertoires in COVID-19. Clones were sequenced by immunoSEQ multiplex PCR, and TCRdb holds only the in-frame ones, with some missing. The sample has around 300,000 clones; around 83% are singletons. The sequenced material came from peripheral blood. The source is a young man with active or convalescent COVID-19. Each CDR3 is given with its conserved first and last residue. D genes are given only for firm matches.

v_gene	j_gene	d_gene	CDR3aa	CDR3nt
TRBV5-1	TRBJ1-1	.	CASSLGIEGTRALEAFF	TGCGCCAGCAGCTTGGGTATTGAAGGGACAAGGGCACTTGAAGCTTTCTTT
TRBV6-2/TRBV6-3	TRBJ1-4	.	CASSSTPPASEKLFF	TGTGCCAGCAGTTCCACACCACCTGCAAGTGAAAAACTGTTTTTT
TRBV29-1	TRBJ1-4	TRBD1	CPVQQGDEKLFF	TGCCCAGTCCAGCAGGGGGATGAAAAACTGTTTTTT
TRBV7-3	TRBJ2-1	TRBD2	CASSLTGLADEQFF	TGTGCCAGCAGCTTAACGGGACTAGCGGACGAGCAGTTCTTC
TRBV27	TRBJ1-1	.	CASNSQGNTEAFF	TGTGCCAGCAATTCCCAGGGGAACACTGAAGCTTTCTTT
TRBV5-1	TRBJ1-1	.	CASSTGTQNTEAFF	TGCGCCAGCAGCACCGGGACACAGAACACTGAAGCTTTCTTT
TRBV7-2	TRBJ2-1	.	CASSRTGGQTSYNEQFF	TGTGCCAGCAGCCGGACGGGGGGCCAGACCTCCTACAATGAGCAGTTCTTC
TRBV5-1	TRBJ1-1	.	CASSSGHTRGEAFF	TGCGCCAGCAGCTCCGGCCACACGAGAGGTGAAGCTTTCTTT
TRBV12-3/TRBV12-4	TRBJ1-2	.	CASSLSQVGGYTF	TGTGCCAGCAGTTTGTCACAGGTGGGAGGCTACACCTTC
TRBV5-1	TRBJ1-1	.	CASSLLGGTEAFF	TGCGCCAGCAGCTTGCTGGGGGGGACTGAAGCTTTCTTT
TRBV1	TRBJ2-3	.	CTSSQVLAGPYF	TGCACCAGCAGCCAAGTATTAGCGGGGCCGTATTTT
TRBV28	TRBJ2-1	TRBD2	CASSQNPLAAHEQFF	TGTGCCAGCAGTCAAAACCCCCTAGCGGCCCATGAGCAGTTCTTC
TRBV28	TRBJ2-5	.	CASSFLSAGPETQYF	TGTGCCAGCAGTTTCTTGTCGGCGGGACCAGAGACCCAGTACTTC
TRBV9	TRBJ2-1	.	CASSVATLDEQFF	TGTGCCAGCAGCGTAGCCACATTGGATGAGCAGTTCTTC
TRBV27	TRBJ1-1	.	CASSLSRSWNTEAFF	TGTGCCAGCAGTTTATCCAGGTCTTGGAACACTGAAGCTTTCTTT
TRBV27	TRBJ2-3	.	CASSTLQESTDTQYF	TGTGCCAGCAGTACTTTACAGGAAAGCACAGATACGCAGTATTTT
TRBV6-4	TRBJ2-3	.	CATSTGSADTQYF	TGTGCCACTTCAACAGGGTCGGCAGATACGCAGTATTTT
TRBV7-3	TRBJ2-3	TRBD2	CASSYLTSGSEYF	TGTGCCAGCAGCTACTTGACTAGCGGGAGTGAGTATTTT
TRBV7-9	TRBJ1-2	.	CASGAQGMSHGYTF	TGTGCCAGCGGGGCCCAGGGGATGAGCCATGGCTACACCTTC
TRBV12-3/TRBV12-4	TRBJ1-1	.	CASSRGVTEAFF	TGTGCCAGCAGTCGGGGTGTGACTGAAGCTTTCTTT
TRBV2	TRBJ1-5	.	CASSEMSVHNNQPQHF	TGTGCCAGCAGTGAGATGTCAGTGCATAACAATCAGCCCCAGCATTTT
TRBV13	TRBJ2-7	.	CASSFNLEHEQYF	TGTGCCAGCAGCTTTAACCTTGAGCACGAGCAGTACTTC
TRBV5-1	TRBJ2-3	TRBD2	CASSTGRAGDTQYF	TGCGCCAGCAGCACCGGGAGGGCAGGAGATACGCAGTATTTT
TRBV29-1	TRBJ1-1	TRBD1	CSVTATGGRTEAFF	TGCAGCGTTACGGCAACAGGGGGACGCACTGAAGCTTTCTTT
TRBV7-3	TRBJ2-7	.	CASPRPGLRFYEQYF	TGTGCCAGCCCTCGACCGGGACTTCGTTTCTACGAGCAGTACTTC
TRBV6-5	TRBJ2-3	TRBD1	CASSLRGFGTDTQYF	TGTGCCAGCAGTCTCAGGGGGTTTGGCACAGATACGCAGTATTTT